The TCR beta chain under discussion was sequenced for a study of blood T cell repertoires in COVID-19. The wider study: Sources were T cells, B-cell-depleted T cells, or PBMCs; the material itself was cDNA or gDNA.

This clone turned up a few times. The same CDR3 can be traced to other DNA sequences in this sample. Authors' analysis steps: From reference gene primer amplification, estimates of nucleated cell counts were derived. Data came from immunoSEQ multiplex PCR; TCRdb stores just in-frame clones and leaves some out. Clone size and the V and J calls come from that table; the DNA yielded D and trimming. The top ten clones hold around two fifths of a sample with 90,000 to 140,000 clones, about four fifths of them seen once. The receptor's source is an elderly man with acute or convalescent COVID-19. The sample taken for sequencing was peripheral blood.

Written as DNA, the CDR3 is TGCGCCAGCAGCCAAGACCAGGTGGGTTATGGCTACACCTTC. Translating gives CASSQDQVGYGYTF. The V call is TRBV4-1, the J call TRBJ1-2, with no clear D. The CDR3 spans 14 residues. Per the germline V gene, CDR1 is MGHRA and CDR2 is YSYEKL. Trimming took off 0 bases at V and 5 bases at J, with 10 bases between the two ends.